This T cell receptor (beta chain) was sequenced for a study of shared clonotypes between healthy human individuals. Using immunoSEQ multiplex PCR, the repertoire was profiled, and TCRdb retains in-frame clones only, with some absent. This sample yields about 1,800,000 clones, of which just under 95% are seen a single time; approximately 1.2% belongs to the top ten. Broader study findings: The sampled material consisted only of blood, and tissue repertoires are likely to differ. Enrolling few donors narrowed the genetic and exposure-history diversity that was represented.

Concerning this clone itself: Its specificity is not known.

CD8 cells regarded as naive lacked CD45RO, were positively chosen for CCR7, and omitted terminally differentiated effector memory CD45RA+ cells. The sample taken for sequencing was naive CD8+ T cells sorted from blood. The receptor's source is a young man in good health.

The chain's CDR3 is CAWSPEAYNEQFF. CDR3 DNA: TGTGCCTGGAGTCCGGAGGCTTACAATGAGCAGTTCTTC. The V call is TRBV30, the J call TRBJ2-1; possible D gene TRBD2, 5 bases. CDR3 size: 13 residues. Germline V gene lookup returns CDR1 GTSNPN and CDR2 SVGIG (reference sequence). The germline V and J ends were trimmed by 2 bases and 4 bases, with 9 bases remaining between them.